This is a list of T cell receptor beta chains from one sample in a study of shared clonotypes between healthy human individuals. Profiling relied on immunoSEQ multiplex PCR, and the TCRdb table lists in-frame clones only, not all of them. In the table there are 1.5 million to 2.5 million clones, just under 95% of which are singletons. Sample: naive CD8+ T cells sorted from blood. The receptors shown here come from a man between 18 and 35 years old in good health. CDR3s include the opening cysteine and the closing phenylalanine or tryptophan.

TRBJ2-2 TRBV5-1 CASSLPRTGELFF
TRBJ2-1 TRBV4-1 CASSALVGTYNEQFF
TRBJ1-5 TRBV5-1 CASSFSGGDQPQHF
TRBJ2-2 TRBV30 CAWSGAATGELFF
TRBJ1-5 TRBV6-5 CASSYPNRVGNQPQHF
TRBJ1-2 TRBV4-1 CASSQGQQGAQGYTF
TRBJ2-7 TRBV13 CASNRGGSGGYEQYF
TRBJ2-5 TRBV30 CAWSAGGPQYF
TRBJ2-1 TRBV29-1 CSVEGIMSNEQFF
TRBJ2-1 TRBV6-5 CASSYRTGIIENEQFF
TRBJ2-7 TRBV7-8 CASSNNRGVGEQYF
TRBJ1-2 TRBV7-6 CASSATQGGYGYTF
TRBJ2-7 TRBV9 CASSVGTGFPHEQYF
TRBJ2-7 TRBV5-1 CASRPGQIYEQYF
TRBJ1-1 TRBV5-1 CASTRGGSTEAFF